This T cell receptor beta chain was identified in a study of cytomegalovirus exposure and HLA in healthy donors. Notes on the study in general: Most subjects had HLA-A and HLA-B alleles reportedly predicted accurately by TCR beta sequences. Using the classifier, cytomegalovirus status was reportedly diagnosed with high specificity and sensitivity.

The PCR had 60 Vbeta and 13 Jbeta primers. The protocol was immunoSEQ multiplex PCR, while the TCRdb copy is restricted to in-frame clones and leaves out a portion. There are 70,000 or so clones in the sample; approximately 90% occur only once, and 12% lies in the top ten. Comments on this clone: Its antigen is still unknown.

CDR3 size: 15 residues. Trimming removed 8 bases from V and 1 base from J; junction bases left unmatched: 10. Per the germline V gene, CDR1 is WSHSY and CDR2 is SAAADI. This TCR was sampled from a woman aged 30 to 39 in good health and CMV-seropositive. Specimen: PBMCs. This chain connects TRBV10-2 to TRBJ2-7; 8 bases are a match to TRBD1. The chain's CDR3 is CASASGQGSSYEQYF. The CDR3 coding sequence is TGCGCCAGCGCCTCAGGACAGGGATCGTCCTACGAGCAGTACTTC.